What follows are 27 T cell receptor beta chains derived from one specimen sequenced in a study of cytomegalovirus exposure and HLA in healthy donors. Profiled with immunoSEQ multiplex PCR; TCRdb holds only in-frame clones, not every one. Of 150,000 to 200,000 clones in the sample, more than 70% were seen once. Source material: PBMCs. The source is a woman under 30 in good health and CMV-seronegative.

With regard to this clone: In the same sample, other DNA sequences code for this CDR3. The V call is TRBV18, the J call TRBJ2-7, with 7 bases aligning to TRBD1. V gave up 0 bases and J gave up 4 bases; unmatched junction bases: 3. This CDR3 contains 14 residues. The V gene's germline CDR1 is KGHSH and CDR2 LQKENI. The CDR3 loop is CASSPPGQNYEQYF. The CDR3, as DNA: TGTGCCAGCTCACCACCGGGACAGAATTACGAGCAGTACTTC.

CDR3 DNA: TGTGCCACCGGACTAGCGGGATACGAGCAGTACTTC. Translation: CATGLAGYEQYF. The chain recombines TRBV10-3 with TRBJ2-7; 12 nucleotides match TRBD2. The CDR3 is made up of 12 amino acids. Germline loops: CDR1 ENHRY, CDR2 SYGVKD. With V trimmed by 10 bases and J by 4 bases, 2 bases remained unmatched.

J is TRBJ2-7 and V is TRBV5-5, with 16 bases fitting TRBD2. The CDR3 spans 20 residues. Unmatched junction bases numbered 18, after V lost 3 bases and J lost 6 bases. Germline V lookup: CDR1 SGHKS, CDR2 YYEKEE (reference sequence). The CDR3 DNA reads TGTGCCAGCAGCTCCGGCACCGGGTTCCTAGGGACTAGCGGGAGGGTCGAGCAGTACTTC. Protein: CASSSGTGFLGTSGRVEQYF. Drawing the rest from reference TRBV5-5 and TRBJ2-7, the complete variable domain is DAGVTQSPTHLIKTRGQQVTLRCSPISGHKSVSWYQQVLGQGPQFIFQYYEKEERGRGNFPDRFSARQFPNYSSELNVNALLLGDSALYLCASSSGTGFLGTSGRVEQYFGPGTRLTVT.

The CDR3 region has the DNA TGCGCCAGCGCGCCCGGGGAGGGAAGCTATGGCTACACCTTC. This sequence encodes CASAPGEGSYGYTF. The chain is built from TRBV5-1 and TRBJ1-2; no reliable D call. Trimming stripped 7 bases from V and 4 bases from J, with 17 bases between. Germline CDR1 SGHRS, CDR2 YFSETQ. The CDR3 has 14 residues. The variable domain in full, with the rest retrieved from reference TRBV5-1 and TRBJ1-2, is KAGVTQTPRYLIKTRGQQVTLSCSPISGHRSVSWYQQTPGQGLQFLFEYFSETQRNKGNFPGRFSGRQFSNSRSEMNVSTLELGDSALYLCASAPGEGSYGYTFGSGTRLTVV.

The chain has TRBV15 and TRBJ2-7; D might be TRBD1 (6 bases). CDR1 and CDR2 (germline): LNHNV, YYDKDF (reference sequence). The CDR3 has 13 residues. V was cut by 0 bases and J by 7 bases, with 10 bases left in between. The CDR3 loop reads CATSRDRGGEQYF. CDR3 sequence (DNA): TGTGCCACCAGCAGAGATCGAGGGGGTGAGCAGTACTTC.

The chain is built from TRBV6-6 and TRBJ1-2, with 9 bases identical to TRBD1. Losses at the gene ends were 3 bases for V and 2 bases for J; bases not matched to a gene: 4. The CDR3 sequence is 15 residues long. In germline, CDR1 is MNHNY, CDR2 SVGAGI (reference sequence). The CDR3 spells CASSYGGQGNYGYTF. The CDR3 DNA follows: TGTGCCAGCAGTTATGGGGGACAGGGCAACTATGGCTACACCTTC.

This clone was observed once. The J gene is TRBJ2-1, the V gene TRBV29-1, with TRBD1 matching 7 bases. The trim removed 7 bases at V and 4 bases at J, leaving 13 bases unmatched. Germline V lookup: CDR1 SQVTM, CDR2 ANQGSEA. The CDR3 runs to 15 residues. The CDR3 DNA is TGCAGCGCCCCGAACCCAGGGGGAGAGTACAATGAGCAGTTCTTC. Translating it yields CSAPNPGGEYNEQFF.

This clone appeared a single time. The CDR3 DNA follows: TGTGCCAGCGATGGGGAGGGCTATGGCTACACCTTC. Translation: CASDGEGYGYTF. The chain has TRBV25-1 and TRBJ1-2; no reliable D call. The CDR3 spans 12 residues. V dropped 8 bases and J dropped 4 bases, with 11 bases sitting between them. Germline lookup yields CDR1 MGHDK and CDR2 SYGVNS.

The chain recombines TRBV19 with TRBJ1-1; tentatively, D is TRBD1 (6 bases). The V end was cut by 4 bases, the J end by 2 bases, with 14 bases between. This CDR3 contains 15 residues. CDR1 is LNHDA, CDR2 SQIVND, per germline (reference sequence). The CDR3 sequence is CASSKRRDTNTEAFF. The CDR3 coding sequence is TGTGCCAGTAGTAAAAGAAGGGACACTAACACTGAAGCTTTCTTT.

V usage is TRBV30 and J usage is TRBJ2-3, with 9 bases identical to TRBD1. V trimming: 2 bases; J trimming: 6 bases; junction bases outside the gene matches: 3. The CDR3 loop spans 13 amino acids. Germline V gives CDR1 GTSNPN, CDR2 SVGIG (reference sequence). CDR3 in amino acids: CAWSPDRGDTQYF. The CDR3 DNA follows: TGTGCCTGGAGTCCTGACAGGGGGGATACGCAGTATTTT. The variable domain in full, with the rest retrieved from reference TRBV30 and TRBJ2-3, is SQTIHQWPATLVQPVGSPLSLECTVEGTSNPNLYWYRQAAGRGLQLLFYSVGIGQISSEVPQNLSASRPQDRQFILSSKKLLLSDSGFYLCAWSPDRGDTQYFGPGTRLTVL.

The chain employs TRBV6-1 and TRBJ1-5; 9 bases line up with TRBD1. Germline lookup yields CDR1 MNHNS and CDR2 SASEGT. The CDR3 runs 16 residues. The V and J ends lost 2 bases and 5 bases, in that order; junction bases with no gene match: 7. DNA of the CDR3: TGTGCCAGCAGTGAAACACCGGGACAGGGCTATCAGCCCCAGCATTTT. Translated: CASSETPGQGYQPQHF.

The CDR3 DNA follows: TGTGCCAGCAGCTTACCTCGGACTAGCGGGAACTACGAGCAGTACTTC. Encoded protein: CASSLPRTSGNYEQYF. The chain has TRBV7-2 and TRBJ2-7; 12 bases are a match to TRBD2. The V and J ends lost 2 bases and 3 bases, in that order; junction bases with no gene match: 5. The germline V gene encodes CDR1 SGHTA and CDR2 FQGNSA. There are 16 residues in the CDR3.

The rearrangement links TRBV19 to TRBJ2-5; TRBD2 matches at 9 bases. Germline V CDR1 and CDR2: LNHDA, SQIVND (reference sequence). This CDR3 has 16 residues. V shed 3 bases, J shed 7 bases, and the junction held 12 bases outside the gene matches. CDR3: CASSIVGGGDLGTQYF. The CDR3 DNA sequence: TGTGCCAGTAGTATCGTCGGCGGGGGGGACTTGGGGACCCAGTACTTC.

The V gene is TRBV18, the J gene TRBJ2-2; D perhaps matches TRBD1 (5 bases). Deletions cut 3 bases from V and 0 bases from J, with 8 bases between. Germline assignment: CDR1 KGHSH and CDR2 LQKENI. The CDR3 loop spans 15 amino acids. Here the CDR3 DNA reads TGTGCCAGCTCACCCCGGACATCGAACACCGGGGAGCTGTTTTTT. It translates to CASSPRTSNTGELFF.

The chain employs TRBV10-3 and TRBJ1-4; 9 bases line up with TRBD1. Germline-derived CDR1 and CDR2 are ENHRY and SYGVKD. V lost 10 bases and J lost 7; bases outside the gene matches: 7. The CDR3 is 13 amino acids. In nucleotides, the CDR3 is TGTGCCAACTCCGGGACAGGGTTTGAAAAACTGTTTTTT. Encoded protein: CANSGTGFEKLFF.

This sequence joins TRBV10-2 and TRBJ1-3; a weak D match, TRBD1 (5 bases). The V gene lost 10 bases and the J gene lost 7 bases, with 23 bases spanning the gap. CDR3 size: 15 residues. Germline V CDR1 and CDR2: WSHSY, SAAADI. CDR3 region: CATSPGGGTRNTIYF. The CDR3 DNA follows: TGCGCCACCTCACCCGGTGGGGGGACGAGGAACACCATATATTTT.

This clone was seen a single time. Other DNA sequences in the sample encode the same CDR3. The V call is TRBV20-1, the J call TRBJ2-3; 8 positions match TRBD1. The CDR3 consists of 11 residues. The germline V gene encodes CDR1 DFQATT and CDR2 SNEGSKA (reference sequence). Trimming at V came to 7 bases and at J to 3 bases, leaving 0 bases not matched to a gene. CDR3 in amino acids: CSGQGTDTQYF. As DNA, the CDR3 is TGCAGTGGACAGGGGACAGATACGCAGTATTTT.

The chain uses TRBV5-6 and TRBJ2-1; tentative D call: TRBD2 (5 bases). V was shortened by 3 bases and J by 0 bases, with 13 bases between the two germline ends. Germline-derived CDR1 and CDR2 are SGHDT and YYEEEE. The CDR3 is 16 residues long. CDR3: CASSSLYGSSYNEQFF. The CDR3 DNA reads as TGTGCCAGCAGCTCCCTATATGGGAGCTCCTACAATGAGCAGTTCTTC.

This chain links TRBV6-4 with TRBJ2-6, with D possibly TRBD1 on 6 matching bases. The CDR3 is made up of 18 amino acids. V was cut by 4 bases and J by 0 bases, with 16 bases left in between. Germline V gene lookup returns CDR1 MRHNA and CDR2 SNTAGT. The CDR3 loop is CASSVTPTGPSGANVLTF. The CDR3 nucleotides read TGTGCCAGCAGTGTAACCCCAACAGGGCCCTCTGGGGCCAACGTCCTGACTTTC.

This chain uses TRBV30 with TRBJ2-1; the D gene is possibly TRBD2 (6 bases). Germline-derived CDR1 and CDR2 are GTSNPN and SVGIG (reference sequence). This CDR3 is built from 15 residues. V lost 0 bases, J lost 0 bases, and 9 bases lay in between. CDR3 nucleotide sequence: TGTGCCTGGAGTGTACTAGCCAGCTCCTACAATGAGCAGTTCTTC. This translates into CAWSVLASSYNEQFF.

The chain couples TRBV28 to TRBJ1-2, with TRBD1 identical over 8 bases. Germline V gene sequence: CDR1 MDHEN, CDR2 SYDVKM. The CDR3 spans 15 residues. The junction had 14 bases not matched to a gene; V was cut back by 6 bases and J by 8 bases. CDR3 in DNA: TGTGCCAGCAGACCCCCGCTGACAGGGGTGGGAGGCTACACCTTC. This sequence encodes CASRPPLTGVGGYTF.

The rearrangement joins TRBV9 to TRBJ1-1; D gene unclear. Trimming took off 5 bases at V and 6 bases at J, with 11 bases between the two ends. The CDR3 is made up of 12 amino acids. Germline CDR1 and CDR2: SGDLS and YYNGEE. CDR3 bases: TGTGCCAGCAGTCGAGGGATTTCTGAAGCTTTCTTT. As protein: CASSRGISEAFF.

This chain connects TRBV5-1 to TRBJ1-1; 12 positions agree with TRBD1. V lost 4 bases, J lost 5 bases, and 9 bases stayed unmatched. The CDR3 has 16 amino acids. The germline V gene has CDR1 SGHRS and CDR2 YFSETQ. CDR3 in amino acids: CASSLTGTGGITEAFF. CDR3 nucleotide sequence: TGCGCCAGCAGCCTAACCGGGACAGGGGGCATAACTGAAGCTTTCTTT. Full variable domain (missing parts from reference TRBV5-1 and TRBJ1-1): KAGVTQTPRYLIKTRGQQVTLSCSPISGHRSVSWYQQTPGQGLQFLFEYFSETQRNKGNFPGRFSGRQFSNSRSEMNVSTLELGDSALYLCASSLTGTGGITEAFFGQGTRLTVV.

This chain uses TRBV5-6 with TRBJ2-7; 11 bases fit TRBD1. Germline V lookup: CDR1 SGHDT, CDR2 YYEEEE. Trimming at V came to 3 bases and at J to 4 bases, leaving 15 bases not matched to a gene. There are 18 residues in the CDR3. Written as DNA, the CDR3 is TGTGCCAGCAGCTCCCGGGACAGGGGGTATTCGTCCGCATACGAGCAGTACTTC. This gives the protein CASSSRDRGYSSAYEQYF. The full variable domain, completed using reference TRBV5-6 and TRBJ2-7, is DAGVTQSPTHLIKTRGQQVTLRCSPKSGHDTVSWYQQALGQGPQFIFQYYEEEERQRGNFPDRFSGHQFPNYSSELNVNALLLGDSALYLCASSSRDRGYSSAYEQYFGPGTRLTVT.

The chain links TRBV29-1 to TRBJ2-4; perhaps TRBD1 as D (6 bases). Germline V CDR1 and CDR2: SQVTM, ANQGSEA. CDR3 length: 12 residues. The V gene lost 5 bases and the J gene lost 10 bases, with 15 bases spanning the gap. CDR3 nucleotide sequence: TGCAGCGTTACTGGGACGGGGACAATTCAGTACTTC. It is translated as CSVTGTGTIQYF.

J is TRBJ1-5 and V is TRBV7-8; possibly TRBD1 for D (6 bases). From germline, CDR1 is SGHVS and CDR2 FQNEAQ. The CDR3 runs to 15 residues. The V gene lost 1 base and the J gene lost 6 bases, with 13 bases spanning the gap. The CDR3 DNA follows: TGTGCCAGCAGCTTAGGGACAGCGTGGGTTCAGCCCCAGCATTTT. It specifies CASSLGTAWVQPQHF.

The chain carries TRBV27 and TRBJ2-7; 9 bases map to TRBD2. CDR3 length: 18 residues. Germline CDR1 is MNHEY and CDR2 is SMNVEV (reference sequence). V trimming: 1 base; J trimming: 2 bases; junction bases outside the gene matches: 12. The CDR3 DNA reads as TGTGCCAGCAGTTTATGGTCTCGGCGGGAGGGCCTTCCCTACGAGCAGTACTTC. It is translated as CASSLWSRREGLPYEQYF.